This TCR beta chain was captured by sequencing in a study of PD-1 blockade in classical Hodgkin lymphoma. There was relapse after autologous stem cell transplantation in every patient, and there was variation in brentuximab vedotin exposure. Generated by immunoSEQ multiplex PCR, the TCRdb table keeps only in-frame clones and is missing some. The sample carries about 97,000 clones, approximately 80% recorded once. V dropped 4 bases and J dropped 2; count of bases not matched to a gene: 8. Per the germline V gene, CDR1 is SGHRS and CDR2 is YFSETQ. The CDR3 consists of 16 residues. The specimen was peripheral blood mononuclear cells (PBMCs), collected at baseline. This sequence was found in a human donor with classical Hodgkin lymphoma. This chain connects TRBV5-1 to TRBJ2-3, with TRBD1 matching 9 bases. The CDR3 region is CASSGGGTGITDTQYF. For the CDR3, the DNA is TGCGCCAGCAGCGGGGGCGGGACAGGGATCACAGATACGCAGTATTTT.